A selection of T cell receptor beta chains follows, all from one sample in a study of T cells in Graves' hyperthyroidism and ophthalmopathy. TCRdb reprocessed the multiplex PCR reads with MiXCR, giving one entry per CDR3 protein. The data show around 660,000 distinct CDR3 sequences, roughly 45% seen once. The sample was peripheral blood or thyroid tissue (not recorded which). These receptors were taken from an adult man with Graves' disease, either hyperthyroidism or ophthalmopathy (not recorded which). CDR3s include the opening cysteine and the closing phenylalanine or tryptophan. A D gene is named only where the DNA matches it firmly. The size entry is marked missing in some rows and otherwise reads once, few, many or a size class.

D gene: -; V gene: TRBV10-3; clone size: -; J gene: TRBJ1-2; CDR3 protein: CAISERGRYGYTF; CDR3 DNA: TGTGCCATCAGTGAAAGGGGAAGATATGGCTACACCTTC
D gene: TRBD1; V gene: TRBV7-9; clone size: once; J gene: TRBJ1-5; CDR3 protein: CASSPRTGLGQPQHF; CDR3 DNA: TGTGCCAGCAGCCCCCGGACAGGGTTGGGGCAGCCCCAGCATTTT
D gene: -; V gene: TRBV7-9; clone size: many; J gene: TRBJ1-6; CDR3 protein: CASSSRAMGNSPLHF; CDR3 DNA: TGTGCCAGCAGCTCCAGGGCGATGGGTAATTCACCCCTCCACTTT
D gene: -; V gene: TRBV14; clone size: -; J gene: TRBJ1-6; CDR3 protein: CASSARGENNSPLHF; CDR3 DNA: TGTGCCAGCTCAGCAAGGGGGGAAAATAATTCACCCCTCCACTTT
D gene: TRBD1; V gene: TRBV20-1; clone size: many; J gene: TRBJ1-4; CDR3 protein: CSASARGSEKLFF; CDR3 DNA: TGCAGTGCTAGTGCCAGGGGGAGTGAAAAACTGTTTTTT
D gene: -; V gene: TRBV9; clone size: -; J gene: TRBJ1-4; CDR3 protein: CASSEDDRPLRELFF; CDR3 DNA: TGTGCCAGCAGTGAAGACGACAGGCCCTTGAGAGAACTGTTTTTT
D gene: TRBD1; V gene: TRBV7-8; clone size: -; J gene: TRBJ2-7; CDR3 protein: CASSLEVRGNEQYF; CDR3 DNA: TGTGCCAGCAGCTTAGAGGTCAGGGGGAACGAGCAGTACTTC
D gene: -; V gene: TRBV20-1; clone size: few; J gene: TRBJ1-2; CDR3 protein: CSAKGGNYGYTF; CDR3 DNA: TGCAGTGCTAAAGGGGGGAACTATGGCTACACCTTC
D gene: TRBD1; V gene: TRBV6-1; clone size: few; J gene: TRBJ2-5; CDR3 protein: CALRDRGRETQYF; CDR3 DNA: TGTGCCCTCCGGGACAGGGGGCGGGAGACCCAGTACTTC
D gene: -; V gene: TRBV2; clone size: once; J gene: TRBJ2-6; CDR3 protein: CAESGANVLTF; CDR3 DNA: TGTGCTGAATCTGGGGCCAACGTCCTGACTTTC
D gene: -; V gene: TRBV7-9; clone size: few; J gene: TRBJ1-1; CDR3 protein: CASSFEGAEAFF; CDR3 DNA: TGTGCCAGCAGCTTCGAGGGCGCGGAAGCTTTCTTT
D gene: TRBD1; V gene: TRBV2; clone size: few; J gene: TRBJ1-2; CDR3 protein: CASRPTGTGFYGYTF; CDR3 DNA: TGTGCCAGCAGACCAACCGGGACAGGATTCTATGGCTACACCTTC
D gene: -; V gene: TRBV29-1; clone size: -; J gene: TRBJ1-2; CDR3 protein: CSVEDRAGGYTF; CDR3 DNA: TGCAGCGTTGAAGATCGGGCCGGTGGCTACACCTTC
D gene: -; V gene: TRBV12-3/TRBV12-4; clone size: -; J gene: TRBJ1-1; CDR3 protein: CASKGGMNTEAFF; CDR3 DNA: TGTGCCAGCAAAGGAGGAATGAACACTGAAGCTTTCTTT
D gene: -; V gene: TRBV2; clone size: -; J gene: TRBJ1-2; CDR3 protein: CASSETGLTYGYTF; CDR3 DNA: TGTGCCAGCAGTGAAACAGGGCTAACCTATGGCTACACCTTC
D gene: TRBD1; V gene: TRBV7-8; clone size: many; J gene: TRBJ1-5; CDR3 protein: CASSIRQGRQPQHF; CDR3 DNA: TGTGCCAGCAGCATCCGACAGGGCCGACAGCCCCAGCATTTT
D gene: -; V gene: TRBV15; clone size: -; J gene: TRBJ1-5; CDR3 protein: CATSSHPHGSNQPQHF; CDR3 DNA: TGTGCCACCAGCAGTCATCCGCACGGAAGCAATCAGCCCCAGCATTTT
D gene: TRBD1; V gene: TRBV6-1; clone size: -; J gene: TRBJ1-1; CDR3 protein: CASSKTGGKNTEAFF; CDR3 DNA: TGTGCCAGCAGTAAGACAGGGGGCAAGAACACTGAAGCTTTCTTT
D gene: -; V gene: TRBV6-1; clone size: -; J gene: TRBJ2-2; CDR3 protein: CASSGARNTGELFF; CDR3 DNA: TGTGCCAGCAGTGGGGCAAGGAACACCGGGGAGCTGTTTTTT
D gene: -; V gene: TRBV5-1; clone size: many; J gene: TRBJ1-6; CDR3 protein: CASSLEQGGNSPLHF; CDR3 DNA: TGCGCCAGCAGCCTTGAACAAGGAGGGAATTCACCCCTCCACTTT
D gene: -; V gene: TRBV20-1; clone size: -; J gene: TRBJ1-6; CDR3 protein: CSAISDYNSPLHF; CDR3 DNA: TGCAGTGCCATCAGTGATTATAATTCACCCCTCCACTTT
D gene: -; V gene: TRBV29-1; clone size: -; J gene: TRBJ2-7; CDR3 protein: CSVWGVPAYEQYF; CDR3 DNA: TGCAGCGTTTGGGGGGTTCCTGCCTACGAGCAGTACTTC
D gene: -; V gene: TRBV7-2; clone size: few; J gene: TRBJ2-2; CDR3 protein: CASSLAREQSGELFF; CDR3 DNA: TGTGCCAGCAGCCTCGCACGGGAGCAGTCCGGGGAGCTGTTTTTT